This TCR beta chain appears in the sequencing data of a study of identical twins. Only a few counts were recorded for this clonotype. What it recognizes is unknown. A single record per CDR3 protein comes from TCRdb applying MiXCR to the 5' RACE reads. The repertoire holds around 530,000 distinct CDR3 sequences, with roughly 15% as singletons. Whole-study findings and limits: Beta out-of-frame sequences showed weaker excess twin sharing.

Separately, the same data were catalogued under a study of yellow fever vaccine responses in identical twins.

The TCR comes from a young woman in good health. The material sequenced was CD4+ T cells sorted from blood.

In DNA, the CDR3 is TGTGCCAGCAGCACACTGCTTGAAGCTTTCTTT. Its translation is CASSTLLEAFF. The rearrangement links TRBV12-3 or TRBV12-4 to TRBJ1-1; no clear D gene. V lost 6 bases and J lost 7, with 9 bases in between. There are 11 residues in the CDR3.